These 8 T cell receptor beta chains came from one sample sequenced in a study of cytomegalovirus exposure and HLA in healthy donors. This PCR relied on a set of 60 Vbeta primers and 13 Jbeta primers. TCRdb's copy holds only in-frame clones and misses some; the assay was immunoSEQ multiplex PCR. The sample has about 110,000 clones; roughly 77% are singletons. What was sequenced was PBMCs. Every receptor here comes from a man aged 35 to 55 in good health and CMV-seronegative.

The V call is TRBV5-1, the J call TRBJ1-3, with D perhaps TRBD1 (5 bases). The CDR3 sequence is 15 residues long. Germline CDR1 reads SGHRS; CDR2 reads YFSETQ. The V and J ends lost 2 bases and 0 bases respectively, with 9 bases between them. The CDR3 DNA follows: TGCGCCAGCAGCTTCGGGGGGGTCTCTGGAAACACCATATATTTT. Translated: CASSFGGVSGNTIYF.

In its sample, this clone was seen a few times. This chain uses TRBV5-5 with TRBJ2-1, with 14 bases lining up with TRBD2. Germline V gene sequence: CDR1 SGHKS, CDR2 YYEKEE (reference sequence). V trimming: 1 base; J trimming: 0 bases; junction bases outside the gene matches: 9. This CDR3 has 20 residues. The CDR3 coding sequence is TGTGCCAGCAGCTTGAGGTGGACTAGCGGGGGGTCACCCTCCTACAATGAGCAGTTCTTC. This encodes CASSLRWTSGGSPSYNEQFF.

The V call is TRBV6-5, the J call TRBJ2-2, with D perhaps TRBD2 (6 bases). The CDR3 covers 14 residues. Trimming pared 10 bases from V and 1 base from J, leaving 13 bases between. Germline loops: CDR1 MNHEY, CDR2 SVGAGI. This CDR3 reads CATDRGLNTGELFF. The CDR3 bases are TGTGCCACGGATAGGGGACTGAACACCGGGGAGCTGTTTTTT.

The table lists this clone with a count of one. The chain combines TRBV6-6 with TRBJ1-6; 7 bases fit TRBD1. The J segment lost 2 bases and the V segment lost 10 bases, leaving 8 bases of the junction unmatched. Germline V gene lookup returns CDR1 MNHNY and CDR2 SVGAGI (reference sequence). There are 15 residues in the CDR3. The chain's CDR3 is CATSTGEPYNSPLHF. The CDR3 DNA is TGTGCCACCTCAACAGGGGAACCCTATAATTCACCCCTCCACTTT.

The J gene is TRBJ1-2, the V gene TRBV6-5; 7 nucleotides agree with TRBD1. Trimming at V came to 2 bases and at J to 8 bases, leaving 11 bases not matched to a gene. The CDR3 has 15 amino acids. CDR1 and CDR2 from the germline V gene are MNHEY and SVGAGI. The CDR3 loop reads CASSYQYRGASGYTF. The CDR3 region has the DNA TGTGCCAGCAGTTACCAGTACAGGGGAGCCTCGGGCTACACCTTC.

The genes are TRBV23-1 and TRBJ1-5; D might be TRBD1 (5 bases). TRBV23-1 is placed among ORFs of uncertain function. The V end lost 3 bases, the J end lost 1 base, and 16 bases lay between the germline ends. The CDR3 extends over 17 amino acids. The CDR3 is CASSQGQGERSNQPQHF. In nucleotides, the CDR3 is TGCGCCAGCAGTCAGGGCCAGGGCGAGAGGAGCAATCAGCCCCAGCATTTT.

The rearrangement joins TRBV9 to TRBJ1-6; D unresolved. V lost 5 bases and J 8 bases, leaving 23 bases between the germline ends. The V gene's germline CDR1 is SGDLS and CDR2 YYNGEE. CDR3 length equals 17 residues. The CDR3 DNA follows: TGTGCCAGCAGGGTCATAGAGGGCGGAATTGGCGATTCACCCCTCCACTTT. This codes for CASRVIEGGIGDSPLHF.

The CDR3 nucleotides are TGTGCCAGCAGAGCCGGGACCGCGGCGGGAAATGAGCAGTTCTTC. Amino acid sequence: CASRAGTAAGNEQFF. The J gene is TRBJ2-1, the V gene TRBV7-9; a weak D match, TRBD2 (6 bases). The germline V gene encodes CDR1 SEHNR and CDR2 FQNEAQ (reference sequence). The V end lost 6 bases, the J end lost 7 bases, and 19 bases lay between the germline ends. The CDR3 contains 15 residues.